Following are 19 T cell receptor beta chains from one sample sequenced in a study of OX40 agonist ivuxolimab in advanced cancers. Sequencing used immunoSEQ multiplex PCR; TCRdb keeps in-frame clones, though not all of them. This table holds tens of thousands of clones, 85% to 90% found once. The source material was CD4+ or CD8+ T cells sorted from blood, sampled in a trial of the OX40 agonist ivuxolimab. The origin of the receptors is an adult with an advanced solid tumor such as melanoma, head and neck, liver or kidney cancer.

This clone was found once. The chain recombines TRBV4-1 with TRBJ2-7; 12 bases agree with TRBD1. The CDR3 covers 16 residues. Unmatched junction bases numbered 11, after V lost 4 bases and J lost 7 bases. Germline V lookup: CDR1 MGHRA, CDR2 YSYEKL. CDR3 nucleotides: TGCGCCAGCAGCCTGACCCCGGGACAGGGGGCGCGGGAGCAGTACTTC. Residues: CASSLTPGQGAREQYF.

V usage is TRBV4-1 and J usage is TRBJ1-2; a weak D match, TRBD1 (5 bases). V was trimmed by 2 bases and J by 2 bases, leaving 12 bases between them. Germline CDR1 is MGHRA and CDR2 is YSYEKL. The length of the CDR3 is 15 residues. The DNA for the CDR3 is TGCGCCAGCAGCCAACAAATAGGGGCGAACTATGGCTACACCTTC. Its protein product is CASSQQIGANYGYTF.

CDR3 amino acids: CAISESPYGELFF. The CDR3 coding sequence is TGTGCCATCAGTGAGTCCCCCTACGGGGAGCTGTTTTTT. The chain is built from TRBV10-3 and TRBJ2-2; D call uncertain. Germline assignment: CDR1 ENHRY and CDR2 SYGVKD. Trimming pared 0 bases from V and 7 bases from J, leaving 6 bases between. There are 13 residues in the CDR3.

The chain uses TRBV11-3 and TRBJ2-1; 7 bases map to TRBD1. Germline V gene data show CDR1 as SGHNT and CDR2 as YENEEA. Trimming took 3 bases from V and 1 from J; bases not matched to a gene: 6. This CDR3 spans 16 amino acids. The CDR3 nucleotides read TGTGCCAGCAGCTTGAGACAGGGCGGGTCCTACAATGAGCAGTTCTTC. Protein: CASSLRQGGSYNEQFF.

This clone has more than one count but fewer than ten. The V call is TRBV5-8, the J call TRBJ1-3; 7 nucleotides line up with TRBD1. This CDR3 spans 14 amino acids. Looked up from germline, CDR1 is SGHTS and CDR2 is YDEGEE. J was trimmed by 2 bases and V by 4 bases; bases with no gene match: 3. CDR3 amino acids: CASSDDRAGNTIYF. The CDR3 nucleotides read TGTGCCAGCAGCGACGACAGGGCTGGAAACACCATATATTTT.

V and J are TRBV2 and TRBJ2-3, with D hard to call. The V and J ends lost 8 bases and 0 bases respectively, with 12 bases between them. Germline lookup yields CDR1 SNHLY and CDR2 FYNNEI. CDR3 length equals 14 residues. In DNA form, the CDR3 reads TGTGCCAGCCCGCTCCAGTCAAGCACAGATACGCAGTATTTT. Translation: CASPLQSSTDTQYF.

The table lists this clone with a few counts. As DNA, the CDR3 is TGTGCCAGCAGCTTAGGCCGGGGGAGGGGTAACTATGGCTACACCTTC. Residues: CASSLGRGRGNYGYTF. The chain uses TRBV13 and TRBJ1-2; D is perhaps TRBD1 (5 bases). The ends were cut back, 0 bases at V and 1 base at J, with 12 bases in the middle. Germline V lookup: CDR1 PRHDT, CDR2 FYEKMQ (reference sequence). CDR3 length: 16 amino acids.

In DNA, the CDR3 is TGTGCCAGCAGCTCTCCCCGGGGGGCCACCGGGGAGCTGTTTTTT. As protein: CASSSPRGATGELFF. This chain connects TRBV7-8 to TRBJ2-2; TRBD2 is a possible D gene (7 bases). CDR3 length equals 15 residues. The germline gives CDR1 SGHVS, CDR2 FQNEAQ. V was cut by 4 bases and J by 4 bases, with 13 bases left in between.

In its sample, this clone was seen once. V is TRBV30 and J is TRBJ2-7, with 7 bases aligning to TRBD1. After removal of 2 bases from V and 0 bases from J, the junction contained 1 base not matched to a gene. Germline-derived CDR1 and CDR2 are GTSNPN and SVGIG (reference sequence). The CDR3 sequence is 13 residues long. The CDR3 DNA reads as TGTGCCTGGAGTCCAGGGGGCTCCTACGAGCAGTACTTC. This sequence encodes CAWSPGGSYEQYF. The complete variable domain, with remaining parts taken from reference TRBV30 and TRBJ2-7, reads SQTIHQWPATLVQPVGSPLSLECTVEGTSNPNLYWYRQAAGRGLQLLFYSVGIGQISSEVPQNLSASRPQDRQFILSSKKLLLSDSGFYLCAWSPGGSYEQYFGPGTRLTVT.

The rearrangement joins TRBV27 to TRBJ2-7; 7 bases align to TRBD1. J was trimmed by 2 bases and V by 5 bases; bases with no gene match: 0. Germline-derived CDR1 and CDR2 are MNHEY and SMNVEV (reference sequence). This CDR3 is 12 amino acids long. CDR3 residues: CASSGQAYEQYF. CDR3 nucleotides: TGTGCCAGCAGTGGACAGGCCTACGAGCAGTACTTC.

The chain joins TRBV19 to TRBJ2-5, with a tentative D call TRBD2 (5 bases). Germline V gene lookup returns CDR1 LNHDA and CDR2 SQIVND (reference sequence). The ends were cut back, 3 bases at V and 3 bases at J, with 17 bases in the middle. This CDR3 spans 16 amino acids. DNA for the CDR3: TGTGCCAGTAGTATGGAGAGAACGGGGATGGAAGAGACCCAGTACTTC. It codes for CASSMERTGMEETQYF.

V is TRBV5-6 and J is TRBJ1-2; perhaps TRBD1 as D (6 bases). This CDR3 region has 15 residues. Per the germline V gene, CDR1 is SGHDT and CDR2 is YYEEEE. Trimming cost V 4 bases and J 4 bases, with 17 bases left between them. The CDR3 reads CASSPGTTSVYGYTF. The CDR3 DNA reads TGTGCCAGCAGCCCAGGGACAACTTCTGTCTATGGCTACACCTTC.

The chain joins TRBV19 to TRBJ2-3; perhaps TRBD2 as D (6 bases). V shed 1 base and J shed 2 bases, with 16 bases lying between them. Germline-derived CDR1 and CDR2 are LNHDA and SQIVND (reference sequence). This CDR3 contains 17 residues. As DNA, the CDR3 is TGTGCCAGTAGTATAGGGGCCCTAGCGACAGTCACAGATACGCAGTATTTT. Translated: CASSIGALATVTDTQYF.

The V gene is TRBV21-1, the J gene TRBJ2-1; no DNA check was done on the table's D call, TRBD2. TRBV21-1 is noted as a pseudogene. The CDR3 runs to 14 residues. DNA for the CDR3: TGTGCCAGCAGCAAAGGTGGGGGGACTTGTGAGCAGTTCTTC. Its protein is CASSKGGGTCEQFF.

The rearrangement links TRBV5-8 to TRBJ1-2; 7 bases are shared with TRBD1. CDR1 is SGHTS, CDR2 YDEGEE, per germline. The V segment lost 1 base and the J segment 4 bases; nucleotides outside the gene matches: 10. The length of the CDR3 is 16 residues. The CDR3 bases are TGTGCCAGCAGCTTGCCGGGGACAGAGGGGGCCTATGGCTACACCTTC. Translating it yields CASSLPGTEGAYGYTF.

The J gene is TRBJ1-4, the V gene TRBV9; D is unclear. Trimming removed 4 bases from V and 3 bases from J, with 7 bases in between. Germline V gives CDR1 SGDLS, CDR2 YYNGEE. The CDR3 is 13 residues long. In DNA form, the CDR3 reads TGTGCCAGCAGCCGGAGGGCTAATGAAAAACTGTTTTTT. It codes for CASSRRANEKLFF.

The chain employs TRBV6-5 and TRBJ1-4; TRBD1 agrees at 8 bases. The germline V gene encodes CDR1 MNHEY and CDR2 SVGAGI. The CDR3 sequence is 15 residues long. Losses at the gene ends were 6 bases for V and 5 bases for J; bases not matched to a gene: 8. For the CDR3, the DNA is TGTGCCAGCAGCATCGGACAGGGTGACAATGAAAAACTGTTTTTT. Amino acid sequence: CASSIGQGDNEKLFF.

The rearrangement uses TRBV11-3 and TRBJ2-7; 11 bases fit TRBD1. Germline CDR1 SGHNT, CDR2 YENEEA. The CDR3 extends over 15 amino acids. The V segment lost 5 bases and the J segment 7 bases; nucleotides outside the gene matches: 10. The DNA of the CDR3 is TGTGCCAGCAGCGCAGGACAGGGGGCGCGAGAGGAGCAGTACTTC. Its protein product is CASSAGQGAREEQYF.

Notes on this clone: Distinct nucleotide sequences in the sample also encode this CDR3. The chain combines TRBV27 with TRBJ2-3; TRBD2 aligns across 13 bases. Trimming removed 6 bases from V and 7 bases from J; junction bases left unmatched: 10. CDR1 MNHEY and CDR2 SMNVEV come from the germline V gene (reference sequence). This CDR3 is 16 amino acids long. CDR3 DNA: TGTGCCAGCAGCCAAAAGGGACTAGCGGGACCCTATACGCAGTATTTT. Encoded protein: CASSQKGLAGPYTQYF.